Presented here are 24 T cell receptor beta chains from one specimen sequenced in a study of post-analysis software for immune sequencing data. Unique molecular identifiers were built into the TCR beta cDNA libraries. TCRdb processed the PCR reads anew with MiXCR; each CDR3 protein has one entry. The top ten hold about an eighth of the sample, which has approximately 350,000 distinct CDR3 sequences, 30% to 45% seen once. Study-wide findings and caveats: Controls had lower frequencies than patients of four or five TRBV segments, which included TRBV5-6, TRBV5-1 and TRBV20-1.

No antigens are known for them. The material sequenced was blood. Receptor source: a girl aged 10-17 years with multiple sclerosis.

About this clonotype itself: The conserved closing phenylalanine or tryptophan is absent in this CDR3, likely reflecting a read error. Here the CDR3 DNA reads TGCAGCTTATACGGGGGGGCCTACAATGAGCAGTTCGTC. This encodes CSLYGGAYNEQFV. The chain recombines TRBV29-1 with TRBJ2-1; 8 bases match TRBD2. Germline V gene sequence: CDR1 SQVTM, CDR2 ANQGSEA. The CDR3 totals 13 residues. J lost 2 bases, V lost 8 bases, and 5 bases had no gene match.

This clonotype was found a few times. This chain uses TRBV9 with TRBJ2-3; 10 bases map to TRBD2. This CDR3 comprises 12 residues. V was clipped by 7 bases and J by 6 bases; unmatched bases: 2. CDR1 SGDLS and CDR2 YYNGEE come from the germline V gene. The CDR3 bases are TGTGCCAGCGGGACTAGCGTGGATACGCAGTATTTT. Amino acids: CASGTSVDTQYF.

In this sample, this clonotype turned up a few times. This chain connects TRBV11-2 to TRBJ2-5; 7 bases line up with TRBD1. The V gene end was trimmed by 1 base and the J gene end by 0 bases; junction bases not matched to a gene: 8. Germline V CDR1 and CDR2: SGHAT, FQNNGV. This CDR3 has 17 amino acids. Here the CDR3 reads CASSLGRTGVYQETQYF. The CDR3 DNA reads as TGTGCCAGCAGCTTAGGGAGGACAGGTGTCTACCAAGAGACCCAGTACTTC.

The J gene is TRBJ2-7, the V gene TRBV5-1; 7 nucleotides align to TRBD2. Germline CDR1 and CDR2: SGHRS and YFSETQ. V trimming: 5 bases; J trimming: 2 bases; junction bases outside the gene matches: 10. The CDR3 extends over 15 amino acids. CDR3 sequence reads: CASSPGAGATYEQYF. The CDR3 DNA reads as TGCGCCAGCAGTCCCGGCGCGGGAGCCACCTACGAGCAGTACTTC.

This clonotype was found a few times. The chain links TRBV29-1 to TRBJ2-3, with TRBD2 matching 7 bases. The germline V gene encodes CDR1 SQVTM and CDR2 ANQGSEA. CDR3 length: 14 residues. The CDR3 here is CSVEASGLTDTQYF. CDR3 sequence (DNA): TGCAGTGTAGAGGCTAGCGGCCTCACAGATACGCAGTATTTT.

The CDR3 reads CASSKQGIRGETQYF. As DNA, the CDR3 is TGTGCCAGCAGCAAACAGGGGATTAGGGGAGAGACCCAGTACTTC. The rearrangement links TRBV7-3 to TRBJ2-5, with 7 positions matching TRBD1. The ends lost 5 bases at V and 4 bases at J; junction bases unmatched: 10. Germline V CDR1 and CDR2: SGHTA, FQGTGA. This CDR3 has 15 amino acids.

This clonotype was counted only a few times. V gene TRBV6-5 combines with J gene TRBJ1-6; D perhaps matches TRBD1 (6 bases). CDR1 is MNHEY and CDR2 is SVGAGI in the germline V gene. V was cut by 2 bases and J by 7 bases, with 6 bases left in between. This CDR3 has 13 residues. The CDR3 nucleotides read TGTGCCAGCAGTTACACAGGGAATTCACCCCTCCACTTT. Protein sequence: CASSYTGNSPLHF.

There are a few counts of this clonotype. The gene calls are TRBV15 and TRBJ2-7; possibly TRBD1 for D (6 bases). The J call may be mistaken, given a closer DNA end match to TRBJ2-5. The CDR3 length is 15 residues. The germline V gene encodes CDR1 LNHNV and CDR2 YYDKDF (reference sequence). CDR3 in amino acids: CATSSGGLTAGTQYF. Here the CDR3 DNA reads TGTGCCACCAGCAGTGGGGGCCTGACAGCAGGGACCCAGTACTTC.

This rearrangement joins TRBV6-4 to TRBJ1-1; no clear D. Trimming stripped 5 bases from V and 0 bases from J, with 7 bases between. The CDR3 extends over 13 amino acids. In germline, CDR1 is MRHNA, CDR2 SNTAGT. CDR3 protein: CASSLNLNTEAFF. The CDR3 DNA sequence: TGTGCCAGCAGTCTTAACTTGAACACTGAAGCTTTCTTT.

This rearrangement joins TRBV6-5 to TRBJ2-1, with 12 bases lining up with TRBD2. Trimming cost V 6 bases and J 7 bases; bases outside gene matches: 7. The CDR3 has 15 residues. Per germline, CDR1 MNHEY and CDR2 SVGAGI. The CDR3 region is CASRSLAGGRNEQFF. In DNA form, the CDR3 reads TGTGCCAGCAGGTCACTAGCGGGGGGACGGAATGAGCAGTTCTTC.

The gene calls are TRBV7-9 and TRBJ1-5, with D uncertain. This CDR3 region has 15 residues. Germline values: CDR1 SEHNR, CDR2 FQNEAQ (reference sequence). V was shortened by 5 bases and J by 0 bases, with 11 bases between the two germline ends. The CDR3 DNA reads TGTGCCAGCAGCGCCGGCAGTTATAGCAATCAGCCCCAGCATTTT. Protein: CASSAGSYSNQPQHF.

DNA for the CDR3: TGTGCCAGCAGCCCCAGGGGGCGCGCCTACAATGAGCAGTTCTTC. This codes for CASSPRGRAYNEQFF. The chain carries TRBV7-9 and TRBJ2-1; 8 nucleotides align to TRBD1. V lost 5 bases to trimming and J lost 2 bases; unmatched junction nucleotides: 5. The germline V gene encodes CDR1 SEHNR and CDR2 FQNEAQ (reference sequence). The CDR3 is 15 amino acids. Based on the CDR3 plus reference TRBV7-9 and TRBJ2-1, the full variable domain is DTGVSQNPRHKITKRGQNVTFRCDPISEHNRLYWYRQTLGQGPEFLTYFQNEAQLEKSRLLSDRFSAERPKGSFSTLEIQRTEQGDSAMYLCASSPRGRAYNEQFFGPGTRLTVL.

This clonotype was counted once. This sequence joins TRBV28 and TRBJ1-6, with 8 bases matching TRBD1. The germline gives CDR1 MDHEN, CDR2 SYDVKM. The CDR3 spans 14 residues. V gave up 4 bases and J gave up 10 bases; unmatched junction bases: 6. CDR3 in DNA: TGTGCCAGCAGTTCGGGGACAGGATACTCACCCCTCCACTTT. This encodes CASSSGTGYSPLHF.

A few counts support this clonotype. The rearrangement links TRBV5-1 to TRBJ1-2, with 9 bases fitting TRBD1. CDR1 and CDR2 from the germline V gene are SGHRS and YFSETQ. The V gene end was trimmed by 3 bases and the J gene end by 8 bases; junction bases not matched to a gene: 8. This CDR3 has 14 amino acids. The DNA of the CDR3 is TGCGCCAGCAGCTCCGAACAGGGGGCGCAAGGCTACACCTTC. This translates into CASSSEQGAQGYTF.

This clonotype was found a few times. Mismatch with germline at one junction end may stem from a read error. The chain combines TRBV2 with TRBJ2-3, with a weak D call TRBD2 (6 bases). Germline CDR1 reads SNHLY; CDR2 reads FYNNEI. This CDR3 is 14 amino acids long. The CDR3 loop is CASSEGRGPDTPYF. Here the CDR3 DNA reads TGTGCCAGCAGTGAGGGGCGGGGCCCAGATACGCCGTATTTT.

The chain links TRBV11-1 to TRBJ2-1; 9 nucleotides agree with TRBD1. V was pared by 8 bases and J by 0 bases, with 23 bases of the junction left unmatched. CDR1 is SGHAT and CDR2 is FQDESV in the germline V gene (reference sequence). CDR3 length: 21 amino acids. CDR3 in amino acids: CASRHPSDPGQGPSSYNEQFF. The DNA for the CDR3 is TGTGCCAGCCGCCATCCCTCGGACCCGGGACAGGGTCCGAGCTCCTACAATGAGCAGTTCTTC.

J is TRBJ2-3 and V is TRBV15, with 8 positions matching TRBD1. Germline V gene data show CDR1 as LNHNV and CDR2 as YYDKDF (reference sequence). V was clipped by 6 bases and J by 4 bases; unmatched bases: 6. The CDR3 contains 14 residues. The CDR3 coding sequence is TGTGCCACCAGAGCGGACAGGGCCGCAGATACGCAGTATTTT. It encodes CATRADRAADTQYF.

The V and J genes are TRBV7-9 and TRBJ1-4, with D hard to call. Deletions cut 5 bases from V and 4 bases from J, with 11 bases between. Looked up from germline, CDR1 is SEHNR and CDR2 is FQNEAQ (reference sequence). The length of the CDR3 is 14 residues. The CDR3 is CASSQTEVNEKLFF. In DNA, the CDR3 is TGTGCCAGCAGCCAAACAGAAGTTAATGAAAAACTGTTTTTT.

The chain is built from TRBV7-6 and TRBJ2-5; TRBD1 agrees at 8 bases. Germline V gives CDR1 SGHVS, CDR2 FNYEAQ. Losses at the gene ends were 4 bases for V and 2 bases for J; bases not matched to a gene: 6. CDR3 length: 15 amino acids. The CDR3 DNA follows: TGTGCCAGCAGCTACCGACAGGGGTTGCAAGAGACCCAGTACTTC. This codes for CASSYRQGLQETQYF.

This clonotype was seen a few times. The CDR3 DNA reads as TGTGCCAGCAGCTTACCCCGGGGGCGCGGAGGCTATGGCTACACCTTC. Its protein is CASSLPRGRGGYGYTF. The chain employs TRBV11-2 and TRBJ1-2, with a possible D match to TRBD1 (6 bases). Germline V gives CDR1 SGHAT, CDR2 FQNNGV. Trimming pared 2 bases from V and 4 bases from J, leaving 17 bases between. The CDR3 is made up of 16 amino acids.

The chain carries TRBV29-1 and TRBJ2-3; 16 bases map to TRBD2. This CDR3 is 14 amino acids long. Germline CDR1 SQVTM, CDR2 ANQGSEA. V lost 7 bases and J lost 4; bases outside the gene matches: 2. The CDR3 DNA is TGCAGCGGGGGACTAGCGGGGGGGCCAGATACGCAGTATTTT. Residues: CSGGLAGGPDTQYF.

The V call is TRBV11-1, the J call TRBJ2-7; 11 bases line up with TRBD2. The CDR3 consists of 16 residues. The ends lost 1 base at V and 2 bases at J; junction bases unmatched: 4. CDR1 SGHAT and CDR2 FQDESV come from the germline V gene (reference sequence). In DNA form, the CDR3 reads TGTGCCAGCAGCTTAGGGACTAGCGGGTTTACCTACGAGCAGTACTTC. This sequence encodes CASSLGTSGFTYEQYF.

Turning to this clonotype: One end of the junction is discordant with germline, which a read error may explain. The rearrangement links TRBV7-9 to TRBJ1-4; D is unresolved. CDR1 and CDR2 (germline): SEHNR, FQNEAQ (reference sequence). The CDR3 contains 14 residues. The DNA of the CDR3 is TGTGCCAGCAGTCAGCTACCAACTAATGAAAAACGGTTTTTT. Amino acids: CASSQLPTNEKRFF.

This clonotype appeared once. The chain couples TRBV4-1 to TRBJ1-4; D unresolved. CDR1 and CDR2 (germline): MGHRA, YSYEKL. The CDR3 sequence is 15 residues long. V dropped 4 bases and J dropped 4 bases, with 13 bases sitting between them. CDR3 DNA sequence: TGCGCCAGCAGCCTCGCGATGCGTAGTAATGAAAAACTGTTTTTT. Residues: CASSLAMRSNEKLFF.